This TCR beta chain appears in the sequencing data of a study of shared clonotypes between healthy human individuals. Some 30,000 T cell genomes, or roughly 180 ng DNA, went into the sorted-subset replicate PCRs. Method: immunoSEQ multiplex PCR; TCRdb's copy keeps in-frame clones and lacks some. Of roughly 2,000,000 clones listed, about 93% are singletons. Naive CD8 populations comprised CD45RO-negative cells positively selected for CCR7, excluding terminally differentiated effector memory CD45RA+ cells. All donors qualified as healthy HIV-negative adults and had experienced no recent acute infections or vaccinations. This CDR3 is built from 16 residues. Germline V lookup: CDR1 SGHTA, CDR2 FQGTGA. A note on this clone: At one end, the junction sequence differs from germline, possibly due to a read error.

The material sequenced was naive CD8+ T cells from PBMCs. This receptor was identified in a man younger than 30 in good health. Some clones in this sample may be carry-over from other donors' samples. V usage is TRBV7-3 and J usage is TRBJ2-1; perhaps TRBD1 as D (6 bases). The CDR3 here is CASSITGPTSYNEQFF. The CDR3 DNA sequence: TGTGCCAGCAGCATAACAGGGCCCACTTCCTACAATGAGCAGTTCTTC.